These 13 T cell receptor beta chains were sequenced from one sample in a study of T cell repertoires in cytomegalovirus infection (dated by TCRdb to about 2019). The antigens these receptors bind are not known. This specimen's treatment or condition label, per the study, means: in vitro stimulation with specific CMV peptide epitopes to enrich CMV-specific T cells. The data were produced on an Illumina HiSeq 1500. TCRdb took the public reads, trimmed them with fastp at Q25, ran MiXCR for clone calling and kept in-frame beta chains. Each record represents a unique CDR3 protein, reported with the most common genes and DNA among its rows. Present in this sample are approximately 910,000 distinct CDR3 sequences, 25% to 40% of which were seen just once. 13% of the sample is in the top ten clones. The input for sequencing was cultured CD8+ T cells from PBMCs, taken from culture after CMV antigen stimulation. The receptor set was obtained from a human donor in good health (CMV status not recorded). Some clones in this sample may be carry-over from other donors' samples.

V is TRBV11-2 and J is TRBJ2-6; the D gene is possibly TRBD1 (6 bases). CDR3 length: 16 residues. The germline gives CDR1 SGHAT, CDR2 FQNNGV. Trimming removed 5 bases at V and 4 bases at J, with 15 bases between. CDR3 nucleotide sequence: TGTGCCAGCAGCCCTACACAGGGCTCCGGGGCCAACGTCCTGACTTTC. The encoded protein is CASSPTQGSGANVLTF.

This clonotype was counted between two and nine times. The V gene is TRBV7-6, the J gene TRBJ2-7; D possibly uses TRBD1 or TRBD2 (5 bases each). The length of the CDR3 is 15 residues. V lost 5 bases and J 1 base, leaving 15 bases between the germline ends. CDR1 SGHVS and CDR2 FNYEAQ come from the germline V gene. CDR3 protein: CASSAPGTGSYEQYF. CDR3 in DNA: TGTGCCAGCAGCGCGCCCGGGACCGGATCCTACGAGCAGTACTTC.

About this clonotype itself: This may be a read error: a much more frequent sequence differs by one nucleotide. The V and J genes are TRBV10-3 and TRBJ2-1, with D possibly matching TRBD1 (5 bases). The CDR3 runs 15 residues. Germline CDR1 ENHRY, CDR2 SYGVKD. The germline V and J ends were trimmed by 8 bases and 6 bases, with 20 bases remaining between them. DNA for the CDR3: TGTGCCATCTGTGTGTGGGGCAATGGTAGCAATGAGCAGTTCTTC. As protein: CAICVWGNGSNEQFF.

This clonotype was counted between two and nine times. The CDR3 DNA sequence: TGCAGTGCCTGGACTAGCGGGGACCCCCTCAAGCAGTTCTTC. It codes for CSAWTSGDPLKQFF. The V and J genes are TRBV20-1 and TRBJ2-1, with 12 bases identical to TRBD2. With V trimmed by 6 bases and J by 11 bases, 11 bases remained unmatched. CDR1 is DFQATT, CDR2 SNEGSKA, per germline (reference sequence). The CDR3 is made up of 14 amino acids.

Comment on this clonotype: One end of the junction does not line up with germline, which may come from a read error. This rearrangement joins TRBV7-8 to TRBJ2-5; D unclear. This CDR3 region has 13 residues. From germline, CDR1 is SGHVS and CDR2 FQNEAQ. CDR3 nucleotides: TGTGCCAACAGCCTTCGGAGTCGGGAGACCCAGTACTTC. This codes for CANSLRSRETQYF.

The chain uses TRBV27 and TRBJ1-2; 9 bases align to TRBD1. V lost 3 bases and J lost 5; bases outside the gene matches: 4. CDR1 is MNHEY and CDR2 is SMNVEV in the germline V gene (reference sequence). CDR3 length: 14 amino acids. The CDR3 loop reads CASSFTGGAYGYTF. In nucleotides, the CDR3 is TGTGCCAGCAGTTTTACAGGGGGCGCTTATGGCTACACCTTC.

This clonotype was detected ten times or more. This chain links TRBV19 with TRBJ1-1, with D possibly TRBD1 on 5 matching bases. The CDR3 loop spans 14 amino acids. Trimming took off 9 bases at V and 1 base at J, with 15 bases between the two ends. Germline V CDR1 and CDR2: LNHDA, SQIVND (reference sequence). Here the CDR3 DNA reads TGTGCCAGCAGCATTGGGGGAGGGAACACTGAAGCTTTCTTT. It encodes CASSIGGGNTEAFF.

V gene TRBV7-6 combines with J gene TRBJ2-1; 10 bases are a match to TRBD1. This CDR3 spans 14 amino acids. Unmatched junction bases numbered 6, after V lost 5 bases and J lost 8 bases. The V gene's germline CDR1 is SGHVS and CDR2 FNYEAQ. DNA for the CDR3: TGTGCCAGCAGCGACAGGGGGCTAGACGATGAGCAGTTCTTC. Its protein is CASSDRGLDDEQFF.

CDR3 protein: CASSLGLSGGFNEQFF. CDR3 DNA: TGTGCCAGCAGTTTGGGGCTCAGCGGGGGGTTTAATGAGCAGTTCTTC. This sequence joins TRBV27 and TRBJ2-1, with 9 nucleotides matching TRBD2. CDR1 and CDR2 (germline): MNHEY, SMNVEV (reference sequence). Trimming cost V 3 bases and J 7 bases; bases outside gene matches: 10. This CDR3 region has 16 residues.

This clonotype was counted only a few times. The genes are TRBV27 and TRBJ2-1; 9 nucleotides agree with TRBD2. The CDR3 loop spans 15 amino acids. The ends lost 3 bases at V and 7 bases at J; junction bases unmatched: 7. Germline-derived CDR1 and CDR2 are MNHEY and SMNVEV (reference sequence). The CDR3, as DNA: TGTGCCAGCAGTTTCGGCGGGGGGGCACATAATGAGCAGTTCTTC. It is translated as CASSFGGGAHNEQFF.

This sequence joins TRBV9 and TRBJ2-4; D is unclear. V was pared by 0 bases and J by 5 bases, with 12 bases between. The CDR3 runs to 15 residues. Germline V CDR1 and CDR2: SGDLS, YYNGEE. This CDR3 is CASSVEGALQNIQYF. CDR3 sequence (DNA): TGTGCCAGCAGCGTAGAAGGTGCCCTCCAAAACATTCAGTACTTC.

The rearrangement links TRBV7-1 to TRBJ2-7; 7 bases fit TRBD1. TRBV7-1 qualifies as an ORF whose function is uncertain. The CDR3 spans 13 residues. V shed 5 bases and J 6 bases; nucleotides not matched to a gene: 7. The DNA for the CDR3 is TGTGCCAGCAGCGGGGGACAGTTGGTCGAGCAGTACTTC. As protein: CASSGGQLVEQYF.

CDR3 amino acids: CASSGGSSTDTQYF. CDR3 in DNA: TGTGCCAGCAGCGGAGGATCTAGCACAGATACGCAGTATTTT. This chain links TRBV9 with TRBJ2-3; D not certain. This CDR3 has 14 amino acids. Trimming removed 3 bases at V and 0 bases at J, with 8 bases between. CDR1 is SGDLS and CDR2 is YYNGEE in the germline V gene. Supplemented by reference TRBV9 and TRBJ2-3, the full variable domain reads DSGVTQTPKHLITATGQRVTLRCSPRSGDLSVYWYQQSLDQGLQFLIQYYNGEERAKGNILERFSAQQFPDLHSELNLSSLELGDSALYFCASSGGSSTDTQYFGPGTRLTVL.